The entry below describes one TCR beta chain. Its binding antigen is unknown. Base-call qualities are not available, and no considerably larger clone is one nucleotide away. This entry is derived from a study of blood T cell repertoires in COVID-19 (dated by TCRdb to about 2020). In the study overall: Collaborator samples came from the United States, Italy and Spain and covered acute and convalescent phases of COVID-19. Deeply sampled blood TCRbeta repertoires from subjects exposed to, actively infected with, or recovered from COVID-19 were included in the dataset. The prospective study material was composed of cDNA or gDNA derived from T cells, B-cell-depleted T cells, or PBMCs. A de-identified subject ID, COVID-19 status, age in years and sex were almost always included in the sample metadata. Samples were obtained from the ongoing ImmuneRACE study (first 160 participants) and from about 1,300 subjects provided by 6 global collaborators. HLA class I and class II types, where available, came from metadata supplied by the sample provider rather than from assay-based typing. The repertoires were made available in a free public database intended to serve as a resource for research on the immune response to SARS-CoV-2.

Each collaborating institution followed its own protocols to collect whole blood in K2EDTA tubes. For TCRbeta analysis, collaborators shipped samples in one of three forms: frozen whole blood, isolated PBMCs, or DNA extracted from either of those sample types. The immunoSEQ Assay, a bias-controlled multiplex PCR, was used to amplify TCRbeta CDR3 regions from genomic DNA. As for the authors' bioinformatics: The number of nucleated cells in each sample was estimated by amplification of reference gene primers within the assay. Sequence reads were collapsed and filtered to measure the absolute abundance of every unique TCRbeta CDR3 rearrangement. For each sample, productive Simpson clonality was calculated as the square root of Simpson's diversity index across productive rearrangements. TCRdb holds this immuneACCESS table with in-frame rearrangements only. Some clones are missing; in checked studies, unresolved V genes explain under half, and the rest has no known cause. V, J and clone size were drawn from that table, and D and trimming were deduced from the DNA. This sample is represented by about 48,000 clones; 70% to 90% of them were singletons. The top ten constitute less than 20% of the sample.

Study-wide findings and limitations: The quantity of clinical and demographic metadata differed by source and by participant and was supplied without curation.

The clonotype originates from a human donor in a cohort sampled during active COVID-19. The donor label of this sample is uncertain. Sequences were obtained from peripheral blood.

The sequenced DNA: TGTGCCAGCAGCACCGACAGGGAGAGGAACGAGCAGTACTTC. Translated, it gives CASSTDRERNEQYF. The chain couples TRBV7-9 to TRBJ2-7, and TRBD1 aligns with 7 junction nucleotides. CDR1 and CDR2, per the germline V gene (reference sequence), are SEHNR and FQNEAQ. The V end gives up 5 bases and the J end 5 bases, leaving 9 bases in the junction not matched to a gene. From the cysteine up to the phenylalanine, the CDR3 has a length of 14 residues. The read is trimmed to its CDR3 DNA, 42 bases read in frame from base 1.